One and the same sample provided the 27 T cell receptor beta chains below, sequenced in a study of blood T cell repertoires in COVID-19. Produced via immunoSEQ multiplex PCR; TCRdb's table is partial and in-frame only. The top ten hold over 5.5% of the sample, which has about 300,000 clones, about 87% seen once. The sample comprised peripheral blood. Every receptor here comes from a woman between 50 and 59 years old with COVID-19, enrolled during active disease.

The rearrangement joins TRBV4-2 to TRBJ1-4, with 9 bases lining up with TRBD1. The CDR3 length is 17 residues. Trimming cost V 4 bases and J 8 bases; bases outside gene matches: 14. CDR1 and CDR2 (germline): LGHNA, YNFKEQ. CDR3 sequence: CASSRPGWGQGTEKLFF. The CDR3 nucleotides are TGTGCCAGCAGCCGACCGGGTTGGGGACAGGGAACGGAAAAACTGTTTTTT.

The J gene is TRBJ2-1, the V gene TRBV10-2; 8 bases map to TRBD1. The V gene's germline CDR1 is WSHSY and CDR2 SAAADI. The CDR3 totals 14 residues. J gave up 4 bases and V 6 bases, and 5 bases lay outside the gene matches. The CDR3 reads CASRDRGFYNEQFF. The CDR3 coding sequence is TGCGCCAGCAGAGACAGGGGCTTTTACAATGAGCAGTTCTTC.

This clone has only a few counts. V is TRBV10-2 and J is TRBJ2-2; 9 nucleotides match TRBD2. Germline V gives CDR1 WSHSY, CDR2 SAAADI. Trimming removed 4 bases from V and 4 bases from J; junction bases left unmatched: 10. The CDR3 extends over 17 amino acids. Here the CDR3 reads CASSALQAGGSTGELFF. The DNA of the CDR3 is TGCGCCAGCAGTGCCCTACAGGCGGGAGGGAGCACCGGGGAGCTGTTTTTT.

The V gene is TRBV27, the J gene TRBJ2-5; D is ambiguous. Germline values: CDR1 MNHEY, CDR2 SMNVEV (reference sequence). There are 14 residues in the CDR3. The V gene lost 10 bases and the J gene lost 7 bases, with 22 bases spanning the gap. In nucleotides, the CDR3 is TGTGCCACCTCCCCGGGTCTCCAAATGGGGACCCAGTACTTC. Protein product: CATSPGLQMGTQYF.

In its sample, this clone was seen once. The V call is TRBV5-1, the J call TRBJ1-4; D is possibly TRBD1 (5 bases). The germline V and J ends were trimmed by 3 bases and 8 bases, with 17 bases remaining between them. The germline CDR1 and CDR2 sequences are SGHRS and YFSETQ. This CDR3 has 15 residues. The CDR3 coding sequence is TGCGCCAGCAGCTACGCCGGGGGAGGGGAGGAAAAACTGTTTTTT. This gives the protein CASSYAGGGEEKLFF.

The gene calls are TRBV21-1 and TRBJ2-3; the table's D call of TRBD2 was not tested on the DNA. TRBV21-1 is marked as a pseudogene. The CDR3 is 20 amino acids. The CDR3 DNA sequence: TGTGCCAGCACCACCGAACGGGGGGCAAGACTTCGCGCTAGCACAGATACGCAGTATTTT. Its protein is CASTTERGARLRASTDTQYF.

The chain is built from TRBV28 and TRBJ1-5; tentative D call: TRBD1 (6 bases). CDR3 length: 16 residues. The V gene lost 8 bases and the J gene lost 6 bases, with 23 bases spanning the gap. Per the germline V gene, CDR1 is MDHEN and CDR2 is SYDVKM. DNA for the CDR3: TGTGCCAGCTGCCAGTTATCCACAGGGTCGGGTCAGCCCCAGCATTTT. It yields the protein CASCQLSTGSGQPQHF. Full variable domain (missing parts from reference TRBV28 and TRBJ1-5): DVKVTQSSRYLVKRTGEKVFLECVQDMDHENMFWYRQDPGLGLRLIYFSYDVKMKEKGDIPEGYSVSREKKERFSLILESASTNQTSMYLCASCQLSTGSGQPQHFGDGTRLSIL.

The rearrangement links TRBV6-6 to TRBJ2-3; 9 bases agree with TRBD2. Germline CDR1 and CDR2: MNHNY and SVGAGI (reference sequence). CDR3 length: 20 residues. Losses at the gene ends were 5 bases for V and 5 bases for J; bases not matched to a gene: 23. The DNA of the CDR3 is TGTGCCAGCAGTCCCCGATCTAGCGGGACCGGGTTTTTGAGTAGAGATACGCAGTATTTT. Translation gives CASSPRSSGTGFLSRDTQYF.

The chain joins TRBV7-8 to TRBJ2-7; no reliable D call. This CDR3 spans 13 amino acids. The V gene lost 3 bases and the J gene lost 2 bases, with 8 bases spanning the gap. Germline CDR1 and CDR2: SGHVS and FQNEAQ. The CDR3 DNA reads TGTGCCAGCAGCTTTACGGGTCCCTACGAGCAGTACTTC. Protein: CASSFTGPYEQYF.

The rearrangement joins TRBV6-6 to TRBJ1-6; D remains ambiguous. The CDR3 totals 14 residues. V lost 0 bases and J lost 10, with 10 bases in between. Germline lookup yields CDR1 MNHNY and CDR2 SVGAGI (reference sequence). CDR3 region: CASSYSSISSPLHF. As DNA, the CDR3 is TGTGCCAGCAGTTACTCGAGCATCTCCTCACCCCTCCACTTT.

This clone was counted a single time. The chain is built from TRBV7-6 and TRBJ2-7; 10 nucleotides line up with TRBD2. The V gene's germline CDR1 is SGHVS and CDR2 FNYEAQ. CDR3 length: 17 residues. Trimming cost V 5 bases and J 2 bases; bases outside gene matches: 12. The CDR3 protein is CASSLKVEAGGPYEQYF. The CDR3 nucleotides are TGTGCCAGCAGCCTCAAAGTGGAAGCGGGAGGGCCCTACGAGCAGTACTTC.

The chain has TRBV11-2 and TRBJ2-3, with 10 bases fitting TRBD1. The germline CDR1 and CDR2 sequences are SGHAT and FQNNGV. The CDR3 contains 17 residues. The junction had 11 bases not matched to a gene; V was cut back by 5 bases and J by 3 bases. CDR3 amino acids: CASSGDPGTGDTDTQYF. In DNA, the CDR3 is TGTGCCAGCAGCGGGGATCCCGGGACAGGGGATACAGATACGCAGTATTTT.

The chain joins TRBV10-1 to TRBJ2-5; 7 bases map to TRBD2. J gave up 5 bases and V 6 bases, and 9 bases lay outside the gene matches. Germline V lookup: CDR1 WNHNN, CDR2 SYGVQD (reference sequence). The CDR3 contains 14 residues. The CDR3 is CASSDSGGPETQYF. DNA for the CDR3: TGCGCCAGCAGCGACTCGGGGGGTCCCGAGACCCAGTACTTC.

The J gene is TRBJ2-7, the V gene TRBV6-5, with no clear D. Trimming left V 2 bases short and J 0 bases short, with 8 bases between. The CDR3 length is 14 residues. The germline V gene has CDR1 MNHEY and CDR2 SVGAGI. DNA of the CDR3: TGTGCCAGCAGTTACCGGGTAAACTCCTACGAGCAGTACTTC. The encoded protein is CASSYRVNSYEQYF.

The chain is built from TRBV18 and TRBJ2-7; 10 bases fit TRBD1. Per the germline V gene, CDR1 is KGHSH and CDR2 is LQKENI. The CDR3 runs to 15 residues. V shed 6 bases and J 2 bases; nucleotides not matched to a gene: 7. CDR3 nucleotide sequence: TGTGCCAGCTCGCCAGGACAGGGGGGACCCTACGAGCAGTACTTC. This encodes CASSPGQGGPYEQYF.

The chain is built from TRBV6-6 and TRBJ2-3; TRBD2 matches 7 bases. The CDR3 is 16 residues long. The germline gives CDR1 MNHNY, CDR2 SVGAGI (reference sequence). J lost 2 bases, V lost 10 bases, and 15 bases had no gene match. The CDR3 DNA is TGTGCCACCCGATTAAAGTGGGAGGGATTCACAGATACGCAGTATTTT. Protein sequence: CATRLKWEGFTDTQYF.

The V gene is TRBV19, the J gene TRBJ1-5, with 7 nucleotides matching TRBD1. The CDR3 is 13 residues long. Looked up from germline, CDR1 is LNHDA and CDR2 is SQIVND (reference sequence). V was pared by 4 bases and J by 7 bases, with 4 bases of the junction left unmatched. The CDR3 here is CASSTQGGQPQHF. DNA for the CDR3: TGTGCCAGTAGTACCCAGGGGGGACAGCCCCAGCATTTT.

J is TRBJ2-7 and V is TRBV20-1, with 7 bases fitting TRBD1. V lost 3 bases and J lost 6; bases outside the gene matches: 11. This CDR3 region has 14 residues. Germline CDR1 is DFQATT and CDR2 is SNEGSKA (reference sequence). CDR3 protein: CSASKDRDRSEQYF. DNA of the CDR3: TGCAGTGCTAGTAAAGACAGGGATCGAAGCGAGCAGTACTTC.

The chain is built from TRBV15 and TRBJ2-3; 13 nucleotides match TRBD2. J lost 1 base, V lost 5 bases, and 9 bases had no gene match. This CDR3 comprises 18 residues. Germline-derived CDR1 and CDR2 are LNHNV and YYDKDF (reference sequence). The CDR3 region has the DNA TGTGCCACCAGCCGTGGACTAGCGGGAGTAGGGGGCACAGATACGCAGTATTTT. Translating it yields CATSRGLAGVGGTDTQYF.

V is TRBV5-1 and J is TRBJ2-7, with 13 nucleotides matching TRBD2. The CDR3 consists of 17 residues. The junction had 9 bases not matched to a gene; V was cut back by 4 bases and J by 2 bases. Germline CDR1 and CDR2: SGHRS and YFSETQ. The CDR3, as DNA: TGCGCCAGCAGCGCCGGGACTAGCGGGACCGTCCCCTACGAGCAGTACTTC. Translation: CASSAGTSGTVPYEQYF.

This clone was counted once. The gene calls are TRBV7-2 and TRBJ1-1; no reliable D call. V was trimmed by 2 bases and J by 5 bases, leaving 9 bases between them. The CDR3 totals 13 residues. Germline CDR1 is SGHTA and CDR2 is FQGNSA. The CDR3 DNA is TGTGCCAGCAGCTTACTACCGGGGACTGAAGCTTTCTTT. Translating it yields CASSLLPGTEAFF.

This clone was detected a few times. This rearrangement joins TRBV6-5 to TRBJ1-2; the D gene is possibly TRBD1 (5 bases). Germline CDR1 MNHEY, CDR2 SVGAGI. The V gene lost 5 bases and the J gene lost 4 bases, with 8 bases spanning the gap. The CDR3 covers 12 residues. CDR3 loop: CASSKGSYGYTF. The CDR3 DNA sequence: TGTGCCAGCAGTAAGGGGTCCTATGGCTACACCTTC.

This chain uses TRBV2 with TRBJ1-6; D unclear. Trimming cost V 4 bases and J 11 bases, with 6 bases left between them. The germline V gene encodes CDR1 SNHLY and CDR2 FYNNEI. There are 11 residues in the CDR3. The CDR3 protein is CASSAAAPLHF. DNA for the CDR3: TGTGCCAGCAGTGCGGCGGCACCCCTCCACTTT.

CDR3 sequence: CSVIGTYSTEAFF. In nucleotides, the CDR3 is TGCAGCGTTATCGGGACATACTCCACTGAAGCTTTCTTT. The J gene is TRBJ1-1, the V gene TRBV29-1; tentative D call: TRBD1 (6 bases). The CDR3 consists of 13 residues. CDR1 SQVTM and CDR2 ANQGSEA come from the germline V gene. V lost 5 bases to trimming and J lost 4 bases, with 14 bases between them.

The gene calls are TRBV7-9 and TRBJ1-2; the match to TRBD1 covers 7 bases. Germline lookup yields CDR1 SEHNR and CDR2 FQNEAQ (reference sequence). The CDR3 has 13 amino acids. With V trimmed by 5 bases and J by 6 bases, 6 bases remained unmatched. CDR3 sequence (DNA): TGTGCCAGCAGCGCCGACAGGGTGGATGGCTACACCTTC. Translating it yields CASSADRVDGYTF.

V usage is TRBV5-4 and J usage is TRBJ1-3, with D unclear. With 0 bases removed from V and 0 bases from J, the gap between germline ends came to 10 bases. CDR1 and CDR2 (germline): SGHNT, YYREEE (reference sequence). The CDR3 loop spans 16 amino acids. As DNA, the CDR3 is TGTGCCAGCAGCTTGGGCGGCCTGGTCTCTGGAAACACCATATATTTT. It codes for CASSLGGLVSGNTIYF.

The chain couples TRBV10-1 to TRBJ1-5, with 8 bases lining up with TRBD1. The J segment lost 9 bases and the V segment lost 3 bases, leaving 7 bases of the junction unmatched. Germline CDR1 reads WNHNN; CDR2 reads SYGVQD (reference sequence). This CDR3 has 14 residues. The CDR3 here is CASSDQGAALPQHF. The CDR3 nucleotides are TGCGCCAGCAGTGATCAGGGGGCTGCTTTGCCCCAGCATTTT.